The rows below give T cell receptor beta chains drawn from one sample of a study of T cell repertoires in cytomegalovirus infection. MiXCR, applied by TCRdb to the reads, yields one record per CDR3 protein. The sample comprises 900,000 to 950,000 distinct CDR3 sequences, roughly 30% of which are singletons, and around an eighth rests with the top ten. No antigen has been identified for these receptors. The sequences come from cultured CD8+ T cells from PBMCs, collected from culture after CMV antigen stimulation. These receptors were collected from a human donor in good health (CMV status not recorded). Some clones in this sample may be carry-over from other donors' samples. CDR3s include the opening cysteine and the closing phenylalanine or tryptophan. D genes are given only for firm matches. A row's size may be missing; if present it is once, few, many or a size class.

d_call	v_call	j_call	clone_size	cdr3_nt	cdr3_aa
TRBD2	TRBV24-1	TRBJ2-3	NA	TGTGCCACCAGTGCACGGACTAGCGGGCGGATCGCAGATACGCAGTATTTT	CATSARTSGRIADTQYF
TRBD1	TRBV18	TRBJ2-3	NA	TGTGCCAGCTCACCACTGGGACAGGGACCAGATACGCAGTATTTT	CASSPLGQGPDTQYF
TRBD1	TRBV14	TRBJ2-1	NA	TGTGCCAGCAGCCAGGTGGGACAGGGGGTATACAATGAGCAGTTCTTC	CASSQVGQGVYNEQFF
NA	TRBV9	TRBJ2-6	NA	TGTGCCAGCAGCGCCTTCGATAGGGCCAACGTCCTGACTTTC	CASSAFDRANVLTF
TRBD1	TRBV4-3	TRBJ2-1	NA	TGCGCCAGCAGCCAAGATTGGCACAGGGGGAGTTCCTACAATGAGCAGTTCTTC	CASSQDWHRGSSYNEQFF
NA	TRBV14	TRBJ2-1	NA	TGTGCCAGCAGGGTCGGGGGCAGCAATGAGCAGTTCTTC	CASRVGGSNEQFF
NA	TRBV11-2	TRBJ2-2	many	TGTGCCAGCAGCTTAGCACAAAACACCGGGGAGCTGTTTTTT	CASSLAQNTGELFF
NA	TRBV4-1	TRBJ1-3	few	TGCGCCAGCAGCCAGAGGGGACGGAATGGAAACACCATATATTTT	CASSQRGRNGNTIYF
TRBD1	TRBV2	TRBJ2-2	NA	TGTGCCAGCTGTGACGGGACAGGGGGGACCGGGGAGCTGTTTTTT	CASCDGTGGTGELFF
NA	TRBV12-3/TRBV12-4	TRBJ1-2	many	TGTGCCAGCAGACCCTCGGGGGACTCCTATGGCTACACCTTC	CASRPSGDSYGYTF
TRBD2	TRBV7-6	TRBJ2-5	many	TGTGCCAGCAGCCAGAAGGGACTAGCTGGGGAGACCCAGTACTTC	CASSQKGLAGETQYF
NA	TRBV19	TRBJ2-3	NA	TGTGCCAGTAGTTCCACGGTTGGTGGTTACGCAGATACGCAGTATTTT	CASSSTVGGYADTQYF
NA	TRBV2	TRBJ2-2	few	TGTGCCAGCAGTGGGGACCAGAACACCGGGGAGCTGTTTTTT	CASSGDQNTGELFF
NA	TRBV4-1	TRBJ1-6	few	TGCGCCAGCAGCCAAATGTTGACACCTAACTCCTATAATTCACCCCTCCACTTT	CASSQMLTPNSYNSPLHF
NA	TRBV10-3	TRBJ2-2	NA	TGTGCCATCATGGGCGGCGCCGGGGAGCTGTTTTTT	CAIMGGAGELFF
TRBD2	TRBV7-9	TRBJ2-2	few	TGTGCCAGCAGCTTAGGAGGACTAGCGATTGGCGGGGAGCTGTTTTTT	CASSLGGLAIGGELFF